This TCR beta chain derives from a study of T-cell reconstitution after alpha-beta-depleted transplantation in children. Trimming took 0 bases from V and 5 from J; bases not matched to a gene: 7. CDR1 is LNHNV and CDR2 is YYDKDF in the germline V gene (reference sequence). The CDR3 is 16 residues long. Preparation of the TCRbeta library used unique molecular identifiers. TCRdb fed the PCR reads into MiXCR, producing one record per CDR3 protein. The sample carries a few hundred thousand distinct CDR3 sequences, more than 10% recorded once. The clonotype originates from a human donor who donated a stem cell graft to a child with Fanconi anemia. Sequenced material: PBMCs, taken from the stem cell graft. The J gene is TRBJ2-5, the V gene TRBV15; TRBD2 matches 9 bases. CDR3 DNA: TGTGCCACCAGCAGAGATAATTGGCTAGCGGGGGAGACCCAGTACTTC. Encoded protein: CATSRDNWLAGETQYF.